These 18 T cell receptor beta chains were all obtained from the same sample, sequenced in a study of graft-versus-host responses after intestinal transplantation. TCRdb's copy holds only in-frame clones and misses some; the assay was immunoSEQ multiplex PCR. The table has more than 95,000 clones, approximately 90% seen once. Their antigens are not known. Sequencing was performed on unstimulated CD4+ T cells sorted from spleen or lymph node cells, taken before intestinal transplant. Source of these receptors: a human donor who received an intestinal transplant.

This chain links TRBV5-6 with TRBJ2-5, with a tentative D call TRBD1 (5 bases). CDR3 length equals 13 residues. Germline V gene sequence: CDR1 SGHDT, CDR2 YYEEEE. The V and J ends lost 0 bases and 6 bases respectively, with 9 bases between them. In DNA, the CDR3 is TGTGCCAGCAGCTTGGGGACATTGAAGACCCAGTACTTC. Translation gives CASSLGTLKTQYF.

The gene calls are TRBV18 and TRBJ1-1; TRBD1 aligns across 8 bases. The CDR3 runs 15 residues. Losses at the gene ends were 7 bases for V and 1 base for J; bases not matched to a gene: 8. CDR1 and CDR2 from the germline V gene are KGHSH and LQKENI. The CDR3 nucleotides read TGTGCCAGCTACCGCCAGACAGGGGCGAACACTGAAGCTTTCTTT. Translated: CASYRQTGANTEAFF.

J is TRBJ2-3 and V is TRBV11-3, with D perhaps TRBD1 (5 bases). Germline V gene data show CDR1 as SGHNT and CDR2 as YENEEA. Trimming stripped 6 bases from V and 3 bases from J, with 7 bases between. The CDR3 length is 12 residues. CDR3 DNA: TGTGCCAGCAGTCCAGGGACAGATACGCAGTATTTT. Translating gives CASSPGTDTQYF.

This chain's CDR3 is CATRQGGSYNSPLHF. CDR3 bases: TGTGCCACACGGCAAGGGGGCTCCTATAATTCACCCCTCCACTTT. The chain uses TRBV2 and TRBJ1-6, with D perhaps matching TRBD1 (6 bases). This CDR3 is built from 15 residues. In germline, CDR1 is SNHLY, CDR2 FYNNEI. V shed 10 bases and J shed 0 bases, with 13 bases lying between them.

This chain joins TRBV7-2 and TRBJ2-3; TRBD2 matches 11 bases. This CDR3 region has 15 residues. V trimming: 3 bases; J trimming: 3 bases; junction bases outside the gene matches: 2. Germline values: CDR1 SGHTA, CDR2 FQGNSA. CDR3 sequence reads: CASSFTSGGTDTQYF. The CDR3 DNA is TGTGCCAGCAGCTTCACTAGCGGGGGTACAGATACGCAGTATTTT.

The chain recombines TRBV7-2 with TRBJ1-2, with 10 positions matching TRBD1. The CDR3 totals 15 residues. The germline gives CDR1 SGHTA, CDR2 FQGNSA. The trim removed 4 bases at V and 4 bases at J, leaving 6 bases unmatched. The CDR3 sequence is CASSSETGGVYGYTF. The CDR3 DNA reads as TGTGCCAGCAGCTCTGAGACAGGGGGCGTCTATGGCTACACCTTC.

J is TRBJ2-7 and V is TRBV7-2; 9 bases agree with TRBD2. The germline CDR1 and CDR2 sequences are SGHTA and FQGNSA. J lost 4 bases, V lost 1 base, and 5 bases had no gene match. The CDR3 loop spans 15 amino acids. CDR3 protein: CASSLVSSGSYEQYF. The CDR3 DNA reads TGTGCCAGCAGCTTAGTGAGTAGCGGGAGTTACGAGCAGTACTTC.

The chain combines TRBV2 with TRBJ1-1; TRBD1 might be the D (5 bases). From germline, CDR1 is SNHLY and CDR2 FYNNEI. V was pared by 8 bases and J by 12 bases, with 16 bases between. CDR3 length: 11 residues. This chain's CDR3 is CASANQGTTFF. The CDR3 DNA is TGTGCCAGCGCAAATCAGGGTACGACTTTCTTT.

CDR3 DNA sequence: TGTGCCAGCAGTTTATGGGCAACTGAAGCTTTCTTT. This sequence encodes CASSLWATEAFF. V is TRBV28 and J is TRBJ1-1; D uncertain. This CDR3 has 12 residues. Germline lookup yields CDR1 MDHEN and CDR2 SYDVKM. Deletions cut 0 bases from V and 5 bases from J, with 4 bases between.

This chain uses TRBV28 with TRBJ1-2, with 9 positions matching TRBD1. Trimming cost V 6 bases and J 0 bases; bases outside gene matches: 14. CDR3 size: 18 residues. CDR1 is MDHEN and CDR2 is SYDVKM in the germline V gene. The CDR3 DNA sequence: TGTGCCAGCAGCCCCGGGACAGGGTTCATTCCCACTAACTATGGCTACACCTTC. Protein product: CASSPGTGFIPTNYGYTF.

The rearrangement uses TRBV19 and TRBJ1-5, with 8 nucleotides matching TRBD1. CDR1 is LNHDA and CDR2 is SQIVND in the germline V gene (reference sequence). The CDR3 totals 15 residues. V was pared by 3 bases and J by 4 bases, with 5 bases of the junction left unmatched. CDR3 nucleotides: TGTGCCAGTAGTATTACGGGACAGGCGAATCAGCCCCAGCATTTT. Translation: CASSITGQANQPQHF.

The gene calls are TRBV19 and TRBJ2-2, with TRBD1 matching 7 bases. After removal of 7 bases from V and 4 bases from J, the junction contained 9 bases not matched to a gene. Germline assignment: CDR1 LNHDA and CDR2 SQIVND (reference sequence). The CDR3 covers 15 residues. The CDR3: CASTRRDRVTGELFF. In DNA form, the CDR3 reads TGTGCCAGTACCCGCCGGGACAGAGTCACCGGGGAGCTGTTTTTT.

The genes are TRBV11-2 and TRBJ2-5; no firm D call. Germline V gives CDR1 SGHAT, CDR2 FQNNGV. V was trimmed by 5 bases and J by 5 bases, leaving 15 bases between them. This CDR3 is 14 amino acids long. DNA for the CDR3: TGTGCCAGCAGCCCGCGGTGGATCGGGGAGACCCAGTACTTC. Translated: CASSPRWIGETQYF.

The gene calls are TRBV5-1 and TRBJ1-4; D perhaps matches TRBD1 (6 bases). Per germline, CDR1 SGHRS and CDR2 YFSETQ. The CDR3 has 15 amino acids. Trimming removed 1 base at V and 3 bases at J, with 10 bases between. CDR3 DNA: TGCGCCAGCAGCTTGACAGGGAGATCTAATGAAAAACTGTTTTTT. Translating gives CASSLTGRSNEKLFF.

The genes are TRBV4-1 and TRBJ2-1; 13 bases are shared with TRBD2. There are 15 residues in the CDR3. CDR1 MGHRA and CDR2 YSYEKL come from the germline V gene. V shed 5 bases, J shed 5 bases, and the junction held 3 bases outside the gene matches. CDR3 region: CASSFGTSGNNEQFF. In nucleotides, the CDR3 is TGCGCCAGCAGCTTCGGGACTAGCGGGAACAATGAGCAGTTCTTC.

The genes are TRBV6-6 and TRBJ2-5; 13 nucleotides match TRBD2. V trimming: 0 bases; J trimming: 5 bases; junction bases outside the gene matches: 3. Germline V gene lookup returns CDR1 MNHNY and CDR2 SVGAGI (reference sequence). The CDR3 runs to 16 residues. Here the CDR3 DNA reads TGTGCCAGCAGTTACTCACTAGCGGGGGGGCGGGAGACCCAGTACTTC. As protein: CASSYSLAGGRETQYF.

The CDR3 coding sequence is TGTGCCAGCAGCTCCGGGACTAGCGGGGTGTACAATGAGCAGTTCTTC. This codes for CASSSGTSGVYNEQFF. The chain carries TRBV5-5 and TRBJ2-1, with 13 bases aligning to TRBD2. This CDR3 comprises 16 residues. The V and J ends lost 3 bases and 4 bases, in that order; junction bases with no gene match: 4. The V gene's germline CDR1 is SGHKS and CDR2 YYEKEE (reference sequence).

J is TRBJ1-2 and V is TRBV5-6, with 7 bases lining up with TRBD1. The junction had 9 bases not matched to a gene; V was cut back by 6 bases and J by 4 bases. The CDR3 loop spans 14 amino acids. Germline lookup yields CDR1 SGHDT and CDR2 YYEEEE. In DNA, the CDR3 is TGTGCCAGCACCTCCACGGGACAGAGCTATGGCTACACCTTC. Translated: CASTSTGQSYGYTF.